One TCR beta chain is described in this entry. The antigen remains unidentified. Repertoires were generated with immunoSEQ multiplex PCR, while TCRdb's copy carries only in-frame clones and drops some. The repertoire holds approximately 64,000 clones, with 88% as singletons. This entry belongs to a study of OX40 agonist ivuxolimab in advanced cancers. Study as a whole: Having had anti-PD-1, anti-PD-L1 or anti-CTLA-4 therapy before was allowed, and about 42% had some. Three patients responded partially, comprising one with hepatocellular carcinoma and two with cutaneous melanoma.

The CDR3 loop spans 15 amino acids. Germline V gene sequence: CDR1 SEHNR, CDR2 FQNEAQ (reference sequence). V lost 5 bases and J lost 2, with 10 bases in between. Findings and caveats of the study: The investigators did not determine what antigen specificity the expanded peripheral T cells had. Both CD4+ and CD8+ T cell populations in blood had undergone clonal expansion by week 6 at 0.1 to 3.0 mg/kg.

The origin of this receptor is an adult with an advanced solid tumor such as melanoma, head and neck, liver or kidney cancer. Sequences were derived from CD4+ or CD8+ T cells sorted from blood, sampled in a trial of the OX40 agonist ivuxolimab. The chain links TRBV7-9 to TRBJ2-6; the D is unclear. CDR3: CASSREGAGANVLTF. In DNA, the CDR3 is TGTGCCAGCAGCCGCGAAGGTGCTGGGGCCAACGTCCTGACTTTC.